These 27 T cell receptor beta chains were sequenced from one sample in a study of graft-versus-host responses after intestinal transplantation (dated by TCRdb to 2020 to 2022). Receptor amplification or capture employed the immunoSEQ multiplex PCR assay. TCRdb stores this immuneACCESS table with in-frame sequences only. Part of the clones is absent; in the studies checked, under half of the shortfall reflects unresolved V genes, and no reason is known for the rest. This sample comprises roughly 10,000 clones, around 93% of them detected only once. The biggest ten clones account for 3.6% of the sample. This specimen consisted of PBMCs, obtained approximately 40 days after intestinal transplantation. These TCRs come from a human patient who received an intestinal transplant, so some T cells may come from the graft donor.

The V and J genes are TRBV5-5 and TRBJ2-3; D remains ambiguous. The V end lost 4 bases, the J end lost 6 bases, and 12 bases lay between the germline ends. CDR3 length equals 13 residues. The germline V gene encodes CDR1 SGHKS and CDR2 YYEKEE (reference sequence). The CDR3 coding sequence is TGTGCCAGCAGCGGGCGTCACTCCGATACGCAGTATTTT. As protein: CASSGRHSDTQYF.

This clone came up a few times. V is TRBV5-8 and J is TRBJ1-2; TRBD1 is a possible D gene (6 bases). CDR3 length equals 12 residues. V lost 10 bases and J lost 4, with 14 bases in between. CDR1 is SGHTS and CDR2 is YDEGEE in the germline V gene. This chain's CDR3 is CAVGGTSYGYTF. The CDR3 bases are TGTGCCGTAGGGGGAACATCCTATGGCTACACCTTC.

This chain uses TRBV5-4 with TRBJ1-1, with 8 nucleotides matching TRBD1. CDR1 and CDR2 from the germline V gene are SGHNT and YYREEE (reference sequence). V trimming: 4 bases; J trimming: 1 base; junction bases outside the gene matches: 6. The CDR3 spans 15 residues. The DNA for the CDR3 is TGTGCCAGCAGCCCGCGGACAGGGCCGAACACTGAAGCTTTCTTT. Protein: CASSPRTGPNTEAFF.

This sequence joins TRBV27 and TRBJ1-2, with D possibly being TRBD1 (6 bases). Trimming took off 5 bases at V and 4 bases at J, with 14 bases between the two ends. Germline values: CDR1 MNHEY, CDR2 SMNVEV (reference sequence). This CDR3 spans 14 amino acids. For the CDR3, the DNA is TGTGCCAGCAGTCCACGGACAGCCCCCTATGGCTACACCTTC. Encoded protein: CASSPRTAPYGYTF.

The chain couples TRBV15 to TRBJ2-7, with a weak D call TRBD2 (5 bases). The germline V gene has CDR1 LNHNV and CDR2 YYDKDF (reference sequence). The CDR3 length is 14 residues. Trimming stripped 5 bases from V and 0 bases from J, with 11 bases between. The CDR3 reads CATSPGRGSYEQYF. In DNA form, the CDR3 reads TGTGCCACCAGCCCGGGCCGGGGCTCCTACGAGCAGTACTTC. The whole variable domain, filled in from reference TRBV15 and TRBJ2-7, reads DAMVIQNPRYQVTQFGKPVTLSCSQTLNHNVMYWYQQKSSQAPKLLFHYYDKDFNNEADTPDNFQSRRPNTSFCFLDIRSPGLGDTAMYLCATSPGRGSYEQYFGPGTRLTVT.

This chain connects TRBV7-6 to TRBJ1-3, with D possibly being TRBD1 (5 bases). There are 15 residues in the CDR3. Germline loops: CDR1 SGHVS, CDR2 FNYEAQ. With 1 base removed from V and 0 bases from J, the gap between germline ends came to 7 bases. The CDR3 here is CASSLGQSSGNTIYF. The CDR3 DNA follows: TGTGCCAGCAGCTTAGGACAGTCCTCTGGAAACACCATATATTTT.

The V and J genes are TRBV6-5 and TRBJ2-1, with 7 bases lining up with TRBD2. Unmatched junction bases numbered 3, after V lost 2 bases and J lost 2 bases. The CDR3 totals 15 residues. From germline, CDR1 is MNHEY and CDR2 SVGAGI. CDR3 amino acids: CASSYVGGAYNEQFF. The CDR3 DNA is TGTGCCAGCAGTTACGTGGGGGGGGCCTACAATGAGCAGTTCTTC.

This chain joins TRBV7-9 and TRBJ2-7; TRBD2 matches at 13 bases. V was pared by 6 bases and J by 1 base, with 3 bases of the junction left unmatched. Per the germline V gene, CDR1 is SEHNR and CDR2 is FQNEAQ (reference sequence). The CDR3 is 15 amino acids. CDR3 protein: CASRRLAGGSYEQYF. The CDR3 DNA sequence: TGTGCCAGCAGACGACTAGCGGGGGGTTCCTACGAGCAGTACTTC.

V and J are TRBV7-6 and TRBJ2-5; the D gene is possibly TRBD2 (7 bases). The V gene's germline CDR1 is SGHVS and CDR2 FNYEAQ. The length of the CDR3 is 17 residues. Trimming stripped 1 base from V and 1 base from J, with 16 bases between. CDR3 bases: TGTGCCAGCAGCTTAGGGGGGGGTAGGGACACCCAAGAGACCCAGTACTTC. It specifies CASSLGGGRDTQETQYF. Filled out from reference TRBV7-6 and TRBJ2-5, the complete variable domain reads GAGVSQSPRYKVTKRGQDVALRCDPISGHVSLYWYRQALGQGPEFLTYFNYEAQQDKSGLPNDRFSAERPEGSISTLTIQRTEQRDSAMYRCASSLGGGRDTQETQYFGPGTRLLVL.

The V call is TRBV5-1, the J call TRBJ1-1; 9 bases are a match to TRBD1. V gave up 2 bases and J gave up 4 bases; unmatched junction bases: 3. This CDR3 comprises 14 residues. The germline gives CDR1 SGHRS, CDR2 YFSETQ. The CDR3: CASSFDRGFTEAFF. The CDR3 DNA reads as TGCGCCAGCAGCTTCGACAGGGGGTTCACTGAAGCTTTCTTT.

The chain carries TRBV2 and TRBJ2-7; D may be TRBD1 (6 bases). The V end lost 7 bases, the J end lost 2 bases, and 12 bases lay between the germline ends. Germline CDR1 is SNHLY and CDR2 is FYNNEI. The CDR3 runs to 13 residues. In nucleotides, the CDR3 is TGTGCCAGCATCCCCGGACAGACCTACGAGCAGTACTTC. It yields the protein CASIPGQTYEQYF.

The genes are TRBV27 and TRBJ1-3; D gene unclear. V was cut by 5 bases and J by 3 bases, with 14 bases left in between. This CDR3 has 15 residues. Per the germline V gene, CDR1 is MNHEY and CDR2 is SMNVEV (reference sequence). This chain's CDR3 is CASSPFLESGNTIYF. CDR3 DNA: TGTGCCAGCAGTCCATTTCTCGAAAGTGGAAACACCATATATTTT.

The V gene is TRBV11-2, the J gene TRBJ2-7; 8 nucleotides align to TRBD2. CDR1 is SGHAT, CDR2 FQNNGV, per germline. This CDR3 is built from 14 residues. Trimming cost V 4 bases and J 3 bases; bases outside gene matches: 5. CDR3 nucleotides: TGTGCCAGCAGCTCCAGCGGGGGCAACTACGAGCAGTACTTC. It yields the protein CASSSSGGNYEQYF.

The rearrangement joins TRBV25-1 to TRBJ2-1, with a weak D call TRBD2 (6 bases). CDR1 is MGHDK, CDR2 SYGVNS, per germline. There are 11 residues in the CDR3. Trimming took 6 bases from V and 9 from J, leaving 9 bases between them. CDR3 sequence reads: CASSLGGEQFF. The DNA for the CDR3 is TGTGCCAGCAGCCTGGGGGGTGAGCAGTTCTTC. The full variable domain, in which reference TRBV25-1 and TRBJ2-1 provide the parts outside the CDR3, is EADIYQTPRYLVIGTGKKITLECSQTMGHDKMYWYQQDPGMELHLIHYSYGVNSTEKGDLSSESTVSRIRTEHFPLTLESARPSHTSQYLCASSLGGEQFFGPGTRLTVL.

This clone was seen a single time. V and J are TRBV5-5 and TRBJ2-2; TRBD2 is a possible D gene (5 bases). V was clipped by 4 bases and J by 4 bases, with 14 bases between them. This CDR3 is built from 15 residues. Germline V CDR1 and CDR2: SGHKS, YYEKEE (reference sequence). The CDR3 nucleotides read TGTGCCAGCAGCCCGGAGGCAGCCCGCACCGGGGAGCTGTTTTTT. This codes for CASSPEAARTGELFF.

This sequence joins TRBV5-1 and TRBJ2-7, with D unresolved. The CDR3 extends over 13 amino acids. V dropped 2 bases and J dropped 5 bases, with 11 bases sitting between them. Germline values: CDR1 SGHRS, CDR2 YFSETQ. The CDR3 loop is CASSFVWGNEQYF. Written as DNA, the CDR3 is TGCGCCAGCAGCTTTGTCTGGGGAAACGAGCAGTACTTC.

The chain has TRBV5-1 and TRBJ2-1; D not resolved. From germline, CDR1 is SGHRS and CDR2 YFSETQ. The CDR3 loop spans 12 amino acids. V dropped 5 bases and J dropped 7 bases, with 10 bases sitting between them. This chain's CDR3 is CASSFGLNEQFF. In DNA, the CDR3 is TGCGCCAGCAGTTTCGGGCTTAATGAGCAGTTCTTC.

The chain links TRBV18 to TRBJ2-7, with D possibly matching TRBD1 (6 bases). V lost 4 bases and J 0 bases, leaving 13 bases between the germline ends. The CDR3 sequence is 15 residues long. Germline values: CDR1 KGHSH, CDR2 LQKENI. CDR3 DNA sequence: TGTGCCAGCTCACAAGGACAGCCGACCTCCTACGAGCAGTACTTC. Translation: CASSQGQPTSYEQYF.

The chain carries TRBV5-4 and TRBJ2-7; maybe TRBD2 (5 bases). From germline, CDR1 is SGHNT and CDR2 YYREEE (reference sequence). The CDR3 length is 15 residues. Trimming stripped 4 bases from V and 4 bases from J, with 18 bases between. CDR3 DNA: TGTGCCAGCAGCCCCTCGGGCCTTTCGGGGTACGAGCAGTACTTC. This translates into CASSPSGLSGYEQYF. The full variable domain, with the rest looked up from reference TRBV5-4 and TRBJ2-7, is ETGVTQSPTHLIKTRGQQVTLRCSSQSGHNTVSWYQQALGQGPQFIFQYYREEENGRGNFPPRFSGLQFPNYSSELNVNALELDDSALYLCASSPSGLSGYEQYFGPGTRLTVT.

This chain links TRBV12-5 with TRBJ2-7; TRBD2 matches at 8 bases. From germline, CDR1 is LGHNT and CDR2 FRNRAP. The CDR3 is made up of 13 amino acids. Trimming took 5 bases from V and 5 from J; bases not matched to a gene: 5. The CDR3 loop reads CASGPPGGHEQYF. Written as DNA, the CDR3 is TGTGCTAGTGGTCCCCCGGGGGGGCACGAGCAGTACTTC.

The sample holds a few counts of this clone. The gene calls are TRBV6-4 and TRBJ1-6; perhaps TRBD1 as D (5 bases). V was clipped by 3 bases and J by 7 bases, with 13 bases between them. The CDR3 extends over 15 amino acids. Per the germline V gene, CDR1 is MRHNA and CDR2 is SNTAGT. CDR3 sequence: CASSEGVSPNSPLHF. The CDR3 DNA sequence: TGTGCCAGCAGTGAAGGGGTTTCCCCGAATTCACCCCTCCACTTT.

The V gene is TRBV7-9, the J gene TRBJ2-5, with D perhaps being TRBD1 or TRBD2 (5 bases each). CDR1 and CDR2 from the germline V gene are SEHNR and FQNEAQ (reference sequence). V lost 0 bases, J lost 1 base, and 9 bases lay in between. The CDR3 is made up of 15 amino acids. CDR3 DNA sequence: TGTGCCAGCAGCTTAGCGTTAGGGACCCAAGAGACCCAGTACTTC. Its protein is CASSLALGTQETQYF.

In regard to this clone: A read error is likely, as this CDR3 ends without the conserved phenylalanine or tryptophan. V is TRBV9 and J is TRBJ1-2, with 7 bases lining up with TRBD1. Germline loops: CDR1 SGDLS, CDR2 YYNGEE. With 3 bases clipped from V and 5 bases from J, the junction kept 7 bases outside the gene matches. The CDR3 is made up of 14 amino acids. CDR3 bases: TGTGCCAGCAGCGCGTCAGGGGGAGAGTATGGCTACACCTCC. Its translation is CASSASGGEYGYTS.

The CDR3 protein is CASSAGTSGNTGELFF. The DNA for the CDR3 is TGTGCCAGCAGCGCCGGGACTAGCGGGAACACCGGGGAGCTGTTTTTT. The chain joins TRBV9 to TRBJ2-2; TRBD2 matches at 11 bases. Germline V CDR1 and CDR2: SGDLS, YYNGEE. The CDR3 contains 16 residues. V shed 3 bases, J shed 1 base, and the junction held 2 bases outside the gene matches.

The chain recombines TRBV13 with TRBJ2-7; TRBD2 is a possible D gene (6 bases). The V end was cut by 1 base, the J end by 4 bases, with 11 bases between. This CDR3 comprises 14 residues. Germline V gene data show CDR1 as PRHDT and CDR2 as FYEKMQ (reference sequence). The CDR3 coding sequence is TGTGCCAGCAGCTTAGCGGGGGTCGAGTACGAGCAGTACTTC. Translation gives CASSLAGVEYEQYF.

J is TRBJ2-7 and V is TRBV7-3, with TRBD2 as a possible D gene (5 bases). V lost 5 bases and J lost 3, with 17 bases in between. In germline, CDR1 is SGHTA, CDR2 FQGTGA. The CDR3 contains 15 residues. The CDR3 DNA is TGTGCCAGCAGCCCCACGGGGAATACACTCTACGAGCAGTACTTC. Translation: CASSPTGNTLYEQYF.

The rearrangement joins TRBV10-2 to TRBJ2-1; 11 bases map to TRBD2. Germline V gene sequence: CDR1 WSHSY, CDR2 SAAADI. CDR3 size: 15 residues. The trim removed 7 bases at V and 6 bases at J, leaving 8 bases unmatched. CDR3 sequence reads: CASIIAGGPGNEQFF. DNA of the CDR3: TGCGCCAGCATCATAGCGGGGGGGCCGGGCAATGAGCAGTTCTTC.